One T cell receptor beta chain is described in this entry. Antigen specificity is unknown. The sample comes from a study of cytomegalovirus exposure and HLA in healthy donors. Study-level information: Early release data held 75 million to 90 million unique TCRs from HLA-typed donors. Overall study results and limits: Analysis performed later showed TCR beta chains linked to HLA being more clonally expanded than equally common others. DRB1 had the most TCR associations and HLA-C the fewest, a later analysis found, with rates varying by HLA locus.

The germline V and J ends were trimmed by 0 bases and 2 bases, with 3 bases remaining between them. CDR1 MRHNA and CDR2 SNTAGT come from the germline V gene. This CDR3 is built from 13 residues. PCR used 60 Vbeta primers and 13 Jbeta primers. The data were produced by immunoSEQ multiplex PCR, yet TCRdb's version contains in-frame clones alone and is incomplete. The sample records roughly 140,000 clones, approximately 81% being singletons. The receptor was isolated from a woman in her forties in good health and CMV-seropositive. The chain recombines TRBV6-4 with TRBJ2-3; D unclear. Sample: PBMCs. CDR3 nucleotides: TGTGCCAGCAGTGACTCTATCACAGATACGCAGTATTTT. Its translation: CASSDSITDTQYF.